Listed here are 16 T cell receptor beta chains from one sample, sequenced in a study of Graves' ophthalmopathy and Graves' hyperthyroidism. Beta-chain TCR CDR3 regions were amplified from RNA transcripts. The workflow started with a first-round RT-PCR run with HTBI primers and then moved on to a second-round multiplex PCR. TCRdb re-called the multiplex PCR reads with MiXCR, one entry per CDR3 protein. Of 600,000 to 950,000 distinct CDR3 sequences in the sample, around 40% were seen once. The sequenced material came from peripheral blood. The receptors were gathered from an adult man with Graves' ophthalmopathy.

In this sample, this clonotype turned up a few times. The V gene is TRBV20-1, the J gene TRBJ2-7, with D perhaps matching TRBD1 (5 bases). This CDR3 is built from 14 residues. Germline CDR1 reads DFQATT; CDR2 reads SNEGSKA (reference sequence). Trimming shortened V by 2 bases and J by 2 bases, and 13 bases separated the two germline ends. CDR3 nucleotides: TGCAGTGCTAGAAGGTGGGGCGCAGCCTACGAGCAGTACTTC. Translating gives CSARRWGAAYEQYF.

The chain combines TRBV6-9 with TRBJ1-1; D is unclear. V was clipped by 6 bases and J by 7 bases, with 12 bases between them. Per germline, CDR1 MNHGY and CDR2 SVAAGI. CDR3 length: 12 residues. The CDR3 coding sequence is TGTGCCAGCAGGGACGGACGAATTGAAGCTTTCTTT. It is translated as CASRDGRIEAFF.

This clonotype has just one count. The V and J genes are TRBV10-3 and TRBJ2-2; D may correspond to TRBD1 or TRBD2 (6 bases each). The V gene's germline CDR1 is ENHRY and CDR2 SYGVKD. The CDR3 contains 16 residues. V was pared by 6 bases and J by 1 base, with 15 bases between. The CDR3 coding sequence is TGTGCCATCAGGTCGTTGCGGGACAAGAACACCGGGGAGCTGTTTTTT. As protein: CAIRSLRDKNTGELFF.

The CDR3 loop reads CAIRDFAGQPGNTIYF. For the CDR3, the DNA is TGTGCCATCAGGGATTTTGCGGGACAGCCGGGAAACACCATATATTTT. This rearrangement joins TRBV10-3 to TRBJ1-3; 7 bases fit TRBD1. With 6 bases clipped from V and 4 bases from J, the junction kept 12 bases outside the gene matches. CDR1 is ENHRY and CDR2 is SYGVKD in the germline V gene. The CDR3 has 16 residues.

The chain couples TRBV6-2 or TRBV6-3 to TRBJ2-7, with D possibly matching TRBD2 (6 bases). Germline values: CDR1 MNHEY, CDR2 SVGEGT. The germline V and J ends were trimmed by 6 bases and 6 bases, with 21 bases remaining between them. The CDR3 runs 15 residues. The CDR3 DNA sequence: TGTGCCAGCAGGACCACATTGGGCGGGATTGGCGAGCAGTACTTC. Amino acid sequence: CASRTTLGGIGEQYF.

This chain uses TRBV19 with TRBJ1-5, with no clear D. V dropped 1 base and J dropped 4 bases, with 8 bases sitting between them. The CDR3 consists of 14 residues. Germline V gene data show CDR1 as LNHDA and CDR2 as SQIVND (reference sequence). CDR3 loop: CASSIAFLNQPQHF. Written as DNA, the CDR3 is TGTGCCAGTAGTATAGCTTTCCTGAATCAGCCCCAGCATTTT. The full variable domain, rest sourced from reference TRBV19 and TRBJ1-5, is DGGITQSPKYLFRKEGQNVTLSCEQNLNHDAMYWYRQDPGQGLRLIYYSQIVNDFQKGDIAEGYSVSREKKESFPLTVTSAQKNPTAFYLCASSIAFLNQPQHFGDGTRLSIL.

The chain joins TRBV11-2 to TRBJ2-7; D is perhaps TRBD1 (6 bases). V lost 5 bases to trimming and J lost 2 bases, with 13 bases between them. CDR3 size: 14 residues. Germline V gives CDR1 SGHAT, CDR2 FQNNGV. CDR3 protein: CASSVARTAYEQYF. The CDR3 DNA is TGTGCCAGCAGCGTCGCTCGGACAGCCTACGAGCAGTACTTC.

The sample holds a few counts of this clonotype. This chain links TRBV10-3 with TRBJ2-7; D is possibly TRBD1 (6 bases). Germline CDR1 reads ENHRY; CDR2 reads SYGVKD. The CDR3 totals 14 residues. V lost 4 bases, J lost 4 bases, and 14 bases lay in between. In DNA, the CDR3 is TGTGCCATCAGTGGGGGGCCAGGACCTTACGAGCAGTACTTC. Translating gives CAISGGPGPYEQYF.

This clonotype was observed a few times. V usage is TRBV7-9 and J usage is TRBJ2-2; unclear D gene. V lost 6 bases to trimming and J lost 6 bases, with 8 bases between them. In germline, CDR1 is SEHNR, CDR2 FQNEAQ (reference sequence). The CDR3 is made up of 12 amino acids. The CDR3 nucleotides read TGTGCCAGCAGTTCCGAAGCCGGGGAGCTGTTTTTT. Protein: CASSSEAGELFF.

This clonotype has more than one count but fewer than ten. The V call is TRBV12-3 or TRBV12-4, the J call TRBJ1-1; D gene unclear. V lost 6 bases to trimming and J lost 4 bases, with 15 bases between them. The CDR3 totals 14 residues. DNA for the CDR3: TGTGCCAGCAGCAATTCAATGTGGGGCACTGAAGCTTTCTTT. Amino acid sequence: CASSNSMWGTEAFF.

The J gene is TRBJ1-1, the V gene TRBV6-5; no clear D gene. The V end was cut by 2 bases, the J end by 1 base, with 8 bases between. This CDR3 region has 14 residues. Per the germline V gene, CDR1 is MNHEY and CDR2 is SVGAGI. The CDR3 DNA reads as TGTGCCAGCAGTTACGCGGGCCCGAACACTGAAGCTTTCTTT. As protein: CASSYAGPNTEAFF.

As regards this clonotype: An end of the junction does not agree with germline; a read error may underlie this. V usage is TRBV9 and J usage is TRBJ2-7; 7 bases line up with TRBD2. CDR3 length: 11 amino acids. Germline loops: CDR1 SGDLS, CDR2 YYNGEE. CDR3 protein: CASSRGPGRAF. CDR3 in DNA: TGTGCCAGCAGTCGCGGGCCAGGGAGGGCCTTC.

Details on this clonotype: Mismatch with germline at one junction end may stem from a read error. This chain uses TRBV10-3 with TRBJ2-5; D is possibly TRBD2 (5 bases). Looked up from germline, CDR1 is ENHRY and CDR2 is SYGVKD. This CDR3 contains 12 residues. CDR3 sequence: CASSFREGPQYF. CDR3 nucleotide sequence: TGTGCCAGCAGTTTCCGGGAAGGGCCCCAGTACTTC.

In its sample, this clonotype was seen a few times. The gene calls are TRBV24-1 and TRBJ1-5, with 8 nucleotides matching TRBD1. V dropped 9 bases and J dropped 3; count of bases not matched to a gene: 9. The CDR3 contains 15 residues. Germline V CDR1 and CDR2: KGHDR, SFDVKD. CDR3 in DNA: TGTGCCACCTTGGGACAGGCGATCTTCAATCAGCCCCAGCATTTT. Amino acids: CATLGQAIFNQPQHF.

This clonotype was seen a single time. This chain links TRBV7-9 with TRBJ2-7; D possibly matches TRBD1 or TRBD2 (5 bases each). The closer fit of TRBJ2-1 to the DNA end suggests the J call may be wrong. The CDR3 is 13 residues long. The germline V gene encodes CDR1 SEHNR and CDR2 FQNEAQ (reference sequence). CDR3 bases: TGTGCCAGCAGCCCCACGGGACGTACGCAGCAGTTCTTC. It encodes CASSPTGRTQQFF.

Comments on this clonotype: The junction shows a germline mismatch at one end, possibly a read error. This chain uses TRBV20-1 with TRBJ1-1, with D tentatively TRBD1 (5 bases). The CDR3 has 13 residues. The V gene's germline CDR1 is DFQATT and CDR2 SNEGSKA (reference sequence). CDR3 sequence: CSARGSQGDEALF. CDR3 nucleotides: TGCAGTGCTAGAGGGTCGCAGGGAGACGAAGCTCTCTTT.